These T cell receptor beta chains were read from a single sample in a study of T cell repertoires in MIS-A myocarditis. Clones were sequenced by immunoSEQ multiplex PCR, and TCRdb holds only the in-frame ones, with some missing. The top ten hold 25% to 35% of the sample, which has roughly 12,000 clones, around 83% seen once. Sequencing was done on a sample of right ventricle heart tissue obtained at autopsy. Receptors were obtained from a man between 18 and 35 years old with fulminant myocarditis from multisystem inflammatory syndrome in adults (MIS-A) after COVID-19. Each CDR3 is given with its conserved first and last residue. The order of the fields is clone size, D gene, CDR3 length, J gene, V gene, CDR3 DNA, CDR3 protein. D genes are given only for firm matches. Expanded clones are given a class, and other clones once, few, many or no size at all.

abundance: NA
d_gene: NA
len: 13
j_gene: TRBJ1-1
v_gene: TRBV29-1
CDR3nt: TGCAGCGTTGAAGTCGAGGGGAACACTGAAGCTTTCTTT
CDR3aa: CSVEVEGNTEAFF

abundance: NA
d_gene: NA
len: 14
j_gene: TRBJ2-7
v_gene: TRBV14
CDR3nt: TGTGCCAGCAGCCAAGCGGACGGCACCTACGAGCAGTACTTC
CDR3aa: CASSQADGTYEQYF

abundance: NA
d_gene: TRBD1
len: 18
j_gene: TRBJ1-4
v_gene: TRBV28
CDR3nt: TGTGCCAGCAGTTCCTCTCCCTCGCTACAGGGGTTGAATGAAAAACTGTTTTTT
CDR3aa: CASSSSPSLQGLNEKLFF

abundance: NA
d_gene: NA
len: 11
j_gene: TRBJ2-3
v_gene: TRBV2
CDR3nt: TGTGCCAGCCGATCTGGAGATACGCAGTATTTT
CDR3aa: CASRSGDTQYF

abundance: NA
d_gene: TRBD1
len: 17
j_gene: TRBJ2-2
v_gene: TRBV7-9
CDR3nt: TGTGCCAGCAGCTTAGCAGGGGCAGGGGGCCCGGACGGGGAGCTGTTTTTT
CDR3aa: CASSLAGAGGPDGELFF

abundance: NA
d_gene: TRBD2
len: 15
j_gene: TRBJ2-1
v_gene: TRBV7-3
CDR3nt: TGTGCCAGCAGCTTAGATGGGCGGGAGAGCAATGAGCAGTTCTTC
CDR3aa: CASSLDGRESNEQFF

abundance: NA
d_gene: NA
len: 15
j_gene: TRBJ1-1
v_gene: TRBV5-4
CDR3nt: TGTGCCAGCAGCAGAGGACCAGACCCGAACACTGAAGCTTTCTTT
CDR3aa: CASSRGPDPNTEAFF

abundance: NA
d_gene: NA
len: 15
j_gene: TRBJ2-3
v_gene: TRBV5-4
CDR3nt: TGTGCCAGCAGCTTCTCCCCGGATCGCACAGATACGCAGTATTTT
CDR3aa: CASSFSPDRTDTQYF

abundance: NA
d_gene: TRBD1
len: 15
j_gene: TRBJ1-1
v_gene: TRBV12-5
CDR3nt: TGTGCTAGTGGTTTGGATAGACAGGGGAAGGCTGAAGCTTTCTTT
CDR3aa: CASGLDRQGKAEAFF

abundance: few
d_gene: NA
len: 11
j_gene: TRBJ1-1
v_gene: TRBV4-1
CDR3nt: TGCGCCAGCAGCCAAGATCGGACGTCTTTCTTT
CDR3aa: CASSQDRTSFF

abundance: NA
d_gene: NA
len: 17
j_gene: TRBJ2-2
v_gene: TRBV5-1
CDR3nt: TGCGCCAGCAGCTCAGGGGTTGGGCTCGCGAACACCGGGGAGCTGTTTTTT
CDR3aa: CASSSGVGLANTGELFF

abundance: NA
d_gene: NA
len: 13
j_gene: TRBJ2-2
v_gene: TRBV12-3/TRBV12-4
CDR3nt: TGTGCCACCACCCCTGAGCACACCGGGGAGCTGTTTTTT
CDR3aa: CATTPEHTGELFF

abundance: NA
d_gene: TRBD2
len: 14
j_gene: TRBJ2-3
v_gene: TRBV10-1
CDR3nt: TGCGCCAGCAGTTGGGGACTAGCTGCAGATACGCAGTATTTT
CDR3aa: CASSWGLAADTQYF

abundance: NA
d_gene: TRBD1
len: 12
j_gene: TRBJ1-1
v_gene: TRBV2
CDR3nt: TGTGCCAGCAGGGGACAGGGGACTGAAGCTTTCTTT
CDR3aa: CASRGQGTEAFF

abundance: NA
d_gene: NA
len: 13
j_gene: TRBJ2-1
v_gene: TRBV5-1
CDR3nt: TGCGCCAGCAGCGCAACGGCGGACAATGAGCAGTTCTTC
CDR3aa: CASSATADNEQFF

abundance: NA
d_gene: NA
len: 17
j_gene: TRBJ1-5
v_gene: TRBV6-1
CDR3nt: TGTGCCAGCAGTGACCGGTGGGTCGGACGGCGCGATCAGCCCCAGCATTTT
CDR3aa: CASSDRWVGRRDQPQHF

abundance: NA
d_gene: NA
len: 16
j_gene: TRBJ2-3
v_gene: TRBV5-1
CDR3nt: TGCGCCAGCAGCCTCAACTCGGGACTCCTCACAGATACGCAGTATTTT
CDR3aa: CASSLNSGLLTDTQYF

abundance: once
d_gene: TRBD1
len: 15
j_gene: TRBJ2-5
v_gene: TRBV5-1
CDR3nt: TGCGCCAGCAGCCGGGACAGGGGCGCGGGAGAGACCCAGTACTTC
CDR3aa: CASSRDRGAGETQYF

abundance: NA
d_gene: NA
len: 13
j_gene: TRBJ1-1
v_gene: TRBV4-2
CDR3nt: TGTGCCAGCAGCCAAGAAAAGGGGGCTGAAGCTTTCTTT
CDR3aa: CASSQEKGAEAFF

abundance: NA
d_gene: NA
len: 19
j_gene: TRBJ2-6
v_gene: TRBV28
CDR3nt: TGTGCCAGCAGTTCTCCCGACTACCAAAAGGGGGCTGGGGCCAACGTCCTGACTTTC
CDR3aa: CASSSPDYQKGAGANVLTF

abundance: NA
d_gene: NA
len: 15
j_gene: TRBJ1-5
v_gene: TRBV4-1
CDR3nt: TGCGCCAGCAGCCAAGACGTCGGGGTGGGCCAGCCCCAGCATTTT
CDR3aa: CASSQDVGVGQPQHF

abundance: NA
d_gene: TRBD2
len: 19
j_gene: TRBJ2-3
v_gene: TRBV4-3
CDR3nt: TGCGCCAGCAGCCAAGATGGGTCTAGCGGGGGGGGTGTCGCAGATACGCAGTATTTT
CDR3aa: CASSQDGSSGGGVADTQYF

abundance: NA
d_gene: NA
len: 14
j_gene: TRBJ2-5
v_gene: TRBV10-3
CDR3nt: TGTGCCAGCAGGGGGGATCTGGGGGAAGAGACCCAATACTTC
CDR3aa: CASRGDLGEETQYF

abundance: NA
d_gene: NA
len: 14
j_gene: TRBJ1-2
v_gene: TRBV11-2
CDR3nt: TGTGCCAGCAGCTTAGGTTCAGTATTTCGGGGCTACACCTTC
CDR3aa: CASSLGSVFRGYTF

abundance: NA
d_gene: NA
len: 15
j_gene: TRBJ1-4
v_gene: TRBV4-1
CDR3nt: TGCGCCAGCAGCCAAGAGGGCCCCAGGGTAGAAAAACTGTTTTTT
CDR3aa: CASSQEGPRVEKLFF

abundance: few
d_gene: NA
len: 13
j_gene: TRBJ2-3
v_gene: TRBV19
CDR3nt: TGTGCCAGTAGTACCCGATCAGGGGATACGCAGTATTTT
CDR3aa: CASSTRSGDTQYF

abundance: NA
d_gene: TRBD1
len: 14
j_gene: TRBJ1-1
v_gene: TRBV27
CDR3nt: TGTGCCAGCAGTCCAGGGGACAGTTCCCCTGAAGCTTTCTTT
CDR3aa: CASSPGDSSPEAFF

abundance: NA
d_gene: TRBD1
len: 16
j_gene: TRBJ2-3
v_gene: TRBV11-2
CDR3nt: TGTGCCAGCAGCTTAGAGGGTAGACAGGGGACAGATACGCAGTATTTT
CDR3aa: CASSLEGRQGTDTQYF

abundance: NA
d_gene: NA
len: 16
j_gene: TRBJ2-2
v_gene: TRBV4-3
CDR3nt: TGCGCCAGCAGCCCGCGTGGAGGGCCCCAGACCGGGGAGCTGTTTTTT
CDR3aa: CASSPRGGPQTGELFF

abundance: NA
d_gene: NA
len: 15
j_gene: TRBJ2-1
v_gene: TRBV9
CDR3nt: TGTGCCAGCAGCGTTGGGGGGAGTCTCTCCAATGAGCAGTTCTTC
CDR3aa: CASSVGGSLSNEQFF

abundance: once
d_gene: NA
len: 14
j_gene: TRBJ1-5
v_gene: TRBV13
CDR3nt: TGTGCCAGCAGTCTCACAGGGATCAATCAGCCCCAGCATTTT
CDR3aa: CASSLTGINQPQHF

abundance: NA
d_gene: NA
len: 16
j_gene: TRBJ2-7
v_gene: TRBV29-1
CDR3nt: TGCAGCGTTGTAATTTATTTCGTTGGGGAATCCTACGAGCAGTACTTC
CDR3aa: CSVVIYFVGESYEQYF

abundance: NA
d_gene: NA
len: 15
j_gene: TRBJ1-2
v_gene: TRBV21-1
CDR3nt: TGTGCCAGCAGCGTATACAGGGGCCTTAACTATGGCTACACCTTC
CDR3aa: CASSVYRGLNYGYTF

abundance: once
d_gene: TRBD2
len: 15
j_gene: TRBJ2-3
v_gene: TRBV19
CDR3nt: TGTGCCAGTAGGGCTAGCGGGAGGAGGCCAGATACGCAGTATTTT
CDR3aa: CASRASGRRPDTQYF

abundance: NA
d_gene: NA
len: 15
j_gene: TRBJ2-7
v_gene: TRBV4-3
CDR3nt: TGCGCCAGCAGCCAAGGATTGATTCGAGGGTACGAGCAGTACTTC
CDR3aa: CASSQGLIRGYEQYF

abundance: NA
d_gene: NA
len: 13
j_gene: TRBJ1-5
v_gene: TRBV28
CDR3nt: TGTGCCAGCAGTCGGGAGTTGAGGCAGCCCCAGCATTTT
CDR3aa: CASSRELRQPQHF

abundance: NA
d_gene: NA
len: 13
j_gene: TRBJ1-6
v_gene: TRBV7-3
CDR3nt: TGTGCCAGCAGCTCAGACGGAAATTCACCCCTCCACTTT
CDR3aa: CASSSDGNSPLHF

abundance: NA
d_gene: NA
len: 16
j_gene: TRBJ1-5
v_gene: TRBV27
CDR3nt: TGTGCCAGCAGTTCTACTTTGACCGGGATTGGAATACCCCAGCATTTT
CDR3aa: CASSSTLTGIGIPQHF

abundance: NA
d_gene: NA
len: 12
j_gene: TRBJ1-6
v_gene: TRBV18
CDR3nt: TGTGCCAGCTCAATTGGGGCGGGCAGGAGGCATTTT
CDR3aa: CASSIGAGRRHF

abundance: NA
d_gene: NA
len: 15
j_gene: TRBJ1-3
v_gene: TRBV9
CDR3nt: TGTGCCAGCAGCTATGGACGGGGCTCTGGAAACACCATATATTTT
CDR3aa: CASSYGRGSGNTIYF